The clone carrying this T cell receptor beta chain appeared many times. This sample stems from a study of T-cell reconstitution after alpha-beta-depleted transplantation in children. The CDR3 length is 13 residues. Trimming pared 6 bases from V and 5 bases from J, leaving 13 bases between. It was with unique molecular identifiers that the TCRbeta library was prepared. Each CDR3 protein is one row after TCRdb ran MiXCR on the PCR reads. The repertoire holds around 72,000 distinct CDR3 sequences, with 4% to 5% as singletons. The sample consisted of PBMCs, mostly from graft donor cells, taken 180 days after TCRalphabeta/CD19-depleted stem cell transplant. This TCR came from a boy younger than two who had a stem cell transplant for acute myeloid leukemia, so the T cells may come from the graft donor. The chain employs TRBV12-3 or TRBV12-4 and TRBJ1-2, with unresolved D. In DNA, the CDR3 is TGTGCCAGCAGCACCACTATAGCGTATGGCTACACCTTC. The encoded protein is CASSTTIAYGYTF.